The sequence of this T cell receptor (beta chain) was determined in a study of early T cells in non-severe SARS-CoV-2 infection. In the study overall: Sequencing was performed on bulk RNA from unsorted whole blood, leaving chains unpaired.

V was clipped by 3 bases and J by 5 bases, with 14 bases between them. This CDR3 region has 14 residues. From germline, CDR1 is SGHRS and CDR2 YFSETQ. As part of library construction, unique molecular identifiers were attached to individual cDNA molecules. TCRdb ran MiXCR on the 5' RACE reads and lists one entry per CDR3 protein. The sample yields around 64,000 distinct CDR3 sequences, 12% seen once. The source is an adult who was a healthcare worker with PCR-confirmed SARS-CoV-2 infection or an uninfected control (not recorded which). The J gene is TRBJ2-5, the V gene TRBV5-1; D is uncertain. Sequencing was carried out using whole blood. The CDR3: CASSWNQGGETQYF. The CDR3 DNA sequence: TGCGCCAGCAGCTGGAACCAAGGTGGTGAGACCCAGTACTTC.